These 15 T cell receptor beta chains were sequenced from one sample in a study of T cell changes during pregnancy in multiple sclerosis. The method was immunoSEQ multiplex PCR; TCRdb's version includes in-frame clones alone and lacks a portion of them. The sample lists 85,000 to 100,000 clones; 85% to 95% were seen once. The specimen was peripheral blood, collected in the first trimester of pregnancy. The origin of the receptors is a female donor with multiple sclerosis, enrolled in a pregnancy study.

The chain joins TRBV19 to TRBJ1-5; D remains ambiguous. Trimming shortened V by 3 bases and J by 3 bases, and 6 bases separated the two germline ends. The length of the CDR3 is 13 residues. Germline CDR1 is LNHDA and CDR2 is SQIVND (reference sequence). CDR3 DNA sequence: TGTGCCAGTAGTATGAACTACAATCAGCCCCAGCATTTT. This encodes CASSMNYNQPQHF.

The gene calls are TRBV28 and TRBJ2-1, with 7 positions matching TRBD2. CDR1 is MDHEN, CDR2 SYDVKM, per germline. The V gene end was trimmed by 6 bases and the J gene end by 0 bases; junction bases not matched to a gene: 11. The CDR3 is 17 residues long. The CDR3 is CASSPGAPGGSYNEQFF. The CDR3 DNA reads TGTGCCAGCAGCCCCGGAGCTCCGGGGGGCTCCTACAATGAGCAGTTCTTC.

This chain links TRBV7-3 with TRBJ1-1; 8 bases fit TRBD1. The CDR3 has 13 residues. V dropped 5 bases and J dropped 8; count of bases not matched to a gene: 7. Germline CDR1 and CDR2: SGHTA and FQGTGA. CDR3 residues: CASSRDRQGEAFF. CDR3 bases: TGTGCCAGCAGCCGGGACAGGCAAGGGGAAGCTTTCTTT.

This chain joins TRBV2 and TRBJ2-7; D is uncertain. CDR3 length equals 15 residues. Germline values: CDR1 SNHLY, CDR2 FYNNEI. Trimming stripped 8 bases from V and 0 bases from J, with 17 bases between. Here the CDR3 reads CASYSLGLDSYEQYF. For the CDR3, the DNA is TGTGCCAGCTATTCGCTAGGCCTGGACTCCTACGAGCAGTACTTC.

The J gene is TRBJ2-3, the V gene TRBV5-1; 13 bases agree with TRBD2. CDR3 length: 18 residues. The germline V gene has CDR1 SGHRS and CDR2 YFSETQ. Trimming cost V 4 bases and J 4 bases; bases outside gene matches: 12. CDR3 residues: CASSALGLAGNQADTQYF. The CDR3 DNA sequence: TGCGCCAGCAGCGCCTTGGGACTAGCGGGAAACCAGGCAGATACGCAGTATTTT.

The chain recombines TRBV4-1 with TRBJ1-5; a possible D gene is TRBD1 (5 bases). The CDR3 is 14 residues long. The germline V gene encodes CDR1 MGHRA and CDR2 YSYEKL. Trimming took off 1 base at V and 5 bases at J, with 9 bases between the two ends. The CDR3, as DNA: TGCGCCAGCAGCCAAGGGACCAGGGATCAGCCCCAGCATTTT. Its protein is CASSQGTRDQPQHF.

This rearrangement joins TRBV28 to TRBJ1-3, with 7 bases that match TRBD1. CDR1 and CDR2 from the germline V gene are MDHEN and SYDVKM. Trimming took 4 bases from V and 0 from J; bases not matched to a gene: 9. The CDR3 sequence is 17 residues long. The CDR3: CASSSIDRAYSGNTIYF. The CDR3 nucleotides read TGTGCCAGCAGTTCTATCGACAGGGCCTACTCTGGAAACACCATATATTTT.

The rearrangement joins TRBV10-3 to TRBJ2-7; TRBD1 matches at 9 bases. Germline CDR1 ENHRY, CDR2 SYGVKD. The CDR3 extends over 15 amino acids. V lost 0 bases and J lost 6; bases outside the gene matches: 6. The chain's CDR3 is CAISESGTGIAEQYF. DNA of the CDR3: TGTGCCATCAGTGAGTCAGGGACAGGGATCGCCGAGCAGTACTTC.

The chain uses TRBV7-9 and TRBJ2-7; 8 bases map to TRBD1. Trimming cost V 2 bases and J 6 bases; bases outside gene matches: 12. This CDR3 comprises 16 residues. The germline V gene encodes CDR1 SEHNR and CDR2 FQNEAQ (reference sequence). The CDR3 DNA sequence: TGTGCCAGCAGCTTACCTGGAACAGGGGGTAATTTCGAGCAGTACTTC. This sequence encodes CASSLPGTGGNFEQYF. The whole variable domain, filled in from reference TRBV7-9 and TRBJ2-7, reads DTGVSQNPRHKITKRGQNVTFRCDPISEHNRLYWYRQTLGQGPEFLTYFQNEAQLEKSRLLSDRFSAERPKGSFSTLEIQRTEQGDSAMYLCASSLPGTGGNFEQYFGPGTRLTVT.

This chain joins TRBV18 and TRBJ2-2; 11 positions agree with TRBD2. CDR1 KGHSH and CDR2 LQKENI come from the germline V gene. The CDR3 is 17 residues long. After removal of 1 base from V and 4 bases from J, the junction contained 5 bases not matched to a gene. The CDR3 protein is CASSPQTSGVVTGELFF. In DNA form, the CDR3 reads TGTGCCAGCTCACCACAGACTAGCGGGGTTGTCACCGGGGAGCTGTTTTTT.

The rearrangement links TRBV7-9 to TRBJ2-7; 8 positions match TRBD1. CDR3 length: 13 residues. J lost 3 bases, V lost 5 bases, and 3 bases had no gene match. CDR1 SEHNR and CDR2 FQNEAQ come from the germline V gene (reference sequence). The CDR3 region has the DNA TGTGCCAGCAGCCCGGGGACAGGCTACGAGCAGTACTTC. Its protein product is CASSPGTGYEQYF.

The V and J genes are TRBV28 and TRBJ2-1; tentative D call: TRBD1 (6 bases). Germline V CDR1 and CDR2: MDHEN, SYDVKM. V dropped 8 bases and J dropped 3 bases, with 8 bases sitting between them. The CDR3 loop spans 12 amino acids. CDR3 amino acids: CASLRGYNEQFF. The CDR3, as DNA: TGTGCCAGCCTCAGGGGCTACAATGAGCAGTTCTTC.

The gene calls are TRBV11-2 and TRBJ2-3; 7 nucleotides align to TRBD2. The CDR3 totals 17 residues. From germline, CDR1 is SGHAT and CDR2 FQNNGV. J was trimmed by 4 bases and V by 4 bases; bases with no gene match: 14. CDR3 nucleotide sequence: TGTGCCAGCAGCTCTACGAGACTAGCCCAATCACCAGATACGCAGTATTTT. Translating it yields CASSSTRLAQSPDTQYF.

The DNA of the CDR3 is TGTGCCAGCAGTTACGGGGGCGAGGGCACTGAAGCTTTCTTT. Encoded protein: CASSYGGEGTEAFF. The J gene is TRBJ1-1, the V gene TRBV6-6; the D gene is possibly TRBD1 (6 bases). Germline V gives CDR1 MNHNY, CDR2 SVGAGI (reference sequence). The germline V and J ends were trimmed by 2 bases and 4 bases, with 11 bases remaining between them. The CDR3 consists of 14 residues.

The rearrangement links TRBV7-2 to TRBJ2-3; a weak D match, TRBD2 (5 bases). V was cut by 4 bases and J by 2 bases, with 13 bases left in between. From germline, CDR1 is SGHTA and CDR2 FQGNSA. The CDR3 has 15 amino acids. CDR3: CASSYEGLSTDTQYF. CDR3 coding DNA: TGTGCCAGCAGCTATGAGGGTCTTTCCACAGATACGCAGTATTTT. The full variable domain, its missing parts supplied by reference TRBV7-2 and TRBJ2-3, is GAGVSQSPSNKVTEKGKDVELRCDPISGHTALYWYRQSLGQGLEFLIYFQGNSAPDKSGLPSDRFSAERTGGSVSTLTIQRTQQEDSAVYLCASSYEGLSTDTQYFGPGTRLTVL.